Sequencing of this TCR beta chain was carried out in a study of cytomegalovirus exposure and HLA in healthy donors. Study overall: For the approximately 420 genotyped donors, 75% to 90% fell within the Caucasian-associated ancestry cluster. Regarding the study as a whole: Using a false discovery rate of 0.05, a later analysis showed that approximately 16,000 TCR beta sequences were associated with HLA alleles.

This CDR3 has 15 residues. Per the germline V gene, CDR1 is SSHAT and CDR2 is FNYEAQ (reference sequence). V trimming: 5 bases; J trimming: 5 bases; junction bases outside the gene matches: 7. Remarks on this clone: What it recognizes is unknown.

PCR employed 60 Vbeta and 13 Jbeta primers. TCRdb's table, derived via immunoSEQ multiplex PCR, lists solely in-frame clones and lacks some. The sample's table shows under 200,000 clones. Specimen: PBMCs. The receptor was derived from a young woman in good health and CMV-seropositive. The chain uses TRBV7-7 and TRBJ2-7; TRBD1 aligns across 12 bases. The CDR3 bases are TGTGCCAGCAGCCCAGGGGGACAGGGGGCCCACGAGCAGTACTTC. Translating gives CASSPGGQGAHEQYF.